What follows are 32 T cell receptor beta chains derived from one specimen sequenced in a study of regulatory T cells in long-lasting Graves disease. TCR beta libraries were built with iRepertoire HTBI primers and Arm-PCR of CDR3 regions. TCRdb reprocessed the multiplex PCR reads via MiXCR and lists one record per CDR3 protein. The sample lists approximately 360,000 distinct CDR3 sequences, roughly 24% occurring once. Stated time point: persistent/refractory GD, antithyroid drugs over 5 years with positive TRAb. The TCR library was made from RNA that had been extracted from PBMCs in TRIzol. The sample here was peripheral blood mononuclear cells (PBMCs), taken when the disease was refractory, from a patient treated with antithyroid drugs. Source of these receptors: a woman in her 40s with Graves disease.

This clonotype was detected only a few times. A read error may produce the germline difference seen at one junction end. This chain links TRBV30 with TRBJ2-2, with D perhaps being TRBD1 or TRBD2 (6 bases each). The CDR3 is made up of 12 amino acids. Germline V gene sequence: CDR1 GTSNPN, CDR2 SVGIG (reference sequence). In DNA, the CDR3 is TGTGCCTGGGACTGGGGGGCCGGGGAGCTGCTTTTT. The encoded protein is CAWDWGAGELLF.

This clonotype has a handful of counts. The rearrangement links TRBV3-1 to TRBJ2-4; D might be TRBD1 or TRBD2, each matching 5 bases. The germline V gene has CDR1 LGHDT and CDR2 YNNKEL (reference sequence). This CDR3 is 15 amino acids long. V lost 0 bases, J lost 4 bases, and 10 bases lay in between. This CDR3 is CASSQDSGPKNIQYF. DNA of the CDR3: TGTGCCAGCAGCCAAGATTCGGGGCCAAAAAACATTCAGTACTTC.

V is TRBV30 and J is TRBJ2-7; D is perhaps TRBD1 (6 bases). The CDR3 spans 14 residues. Trimming took 1 base from V and 7 from J, leaving 17 bases between them. Per germline, CDR1 GTSNPN and CDR2 SVGIG (reference sequence). CDR3 region: CAWSGGRTLWEQYF. DNA of the CDR3: TGTGCCTGGAGTGGGGGGCGAACCCTATGGGAGCAGTACTTC. The variable domain in full, with the rest retrieved from reference TRBV30 and TRBJ2-7, is SQTIHQWPATLVQPVGSPLSLECTVEGTSNPNLYWYRQAAGRGLQLLFYSVGIGQISSEVPQNLSASRPQDRQFILSSKKLLLSDSGFYLCAWSGGRTLWEQYFGPGTRLTVT.

The chain combines TRBV30 with TRBJ2-7; 13 nucleotides match TRBD2. Unmatched junction bases numbered 4, after V lost 2 bases and J lost 3 bases. Germline V gene data show CDR1 as GTSNPN and CDR2 as SVGIG (reference sequence). This CDR3 is built from 15 residues. The CDR3 nucleotides read TGTGCCTGGAGTCTGGGGACTAGCGGGGTCTACGAGCAGTACTTC. It encodes CAWSLGTSGVYEQYF.

This clonotype has ten or more counts. The chain joins TRBV10-2 to TRBJ2-7, with D maybe TRBD1 (6 bases). The CDR3 totals 14 residues. V gave up 1 base and J gave up 4 bases, with 11 bases separating them. CDR1 and CDR2 from the germline V gene are WSHSY and SAAADI. The CDR3 coding sequence is TGCGCCAGCAGTGAGTTTGCCAGGGGATACGAGCAGTACTTC. This encodes CASSEFARGYEQYF.

The rearrangement links TRBV28 to TRBJ2-1; possibly TRBD2 for D (5 bases). The V gene lost 5 bases and the J gene lost 5 bases, with 13 bases spanning the gap. The CDR3 loop spans 14 amino acids. Germline V CDR1 and CDR2: MDHEN, SYDVKM. CDR3 in amino acids: CASSRPGWNNEQFF. The CDR3 region has the DNA TGTGCCAGCAGTCGTCCGGGGTGGAACAATGAGCAGTTCTTC.

This clonotype was detected ten times or more. This chain links TRBV28 with TRBJ1-6; D ambiguous. Per the germline V gene, CDR1 is MDHEN and CDR2 is SYDVKM. The CDR3 consists of 14 residues. V lost 2 bases to trimming and J lost 9 bases, with 11 bases between them. CDR3 in amino acids: CASSLPRPSSPLHF. For the CDR3, the DNA is TGTGCCAGCAGTTTACCCCGTCCCAGTTCACCCCTCCACTTT. The complete variable domain, with remaining parts taken from reference TRBV28 and TRBJ1-6, reads DVKVTQSSRYLVKRTGEKVFLECVQDMDHENMFWYRQDPGLGLRLIYFSYDVKMKEKGDIPEGYSVSREKKERFSLILESASTNQTSMYLCASSLPRPSSPLHFGNGTRLTVT.

This chain links TRBV11-2 with TRBJ2-2; TRBD1 is a possible D gene (5 bases). This CDR3 has 17 amino acids. CDR1 is SGHAT, CDR2 FQNNGV, per germline. V dropped 2 bases and J dropped 4 bases, with 17 bases sitting between them. The CDR3 nucleotides are TGTGCCAGCAGCTTAAGACGTACAGGAACAGCCACCGGGGAGCTGTTTTTT. It codes for CASSLRRTGTATGELFF.

Notes on this clonotype: A read error is possible here, since a much larger clone lies one base away. J is TRBJ1-1 and V is TRBV20-1; D is ambiguous. Germline lookup yields CDR1 DFQATT and CDR2 SNEGSKA (reference sequence). The CDR3 is 13 amino acids. The CDR3 DNA is TGCAATGCTAGTGCACAGACGAACACTGAAGCTTTCTTT. As protein: CNASAQTNTEAFF.

This clonotype showed up just a few times. The CDR3 DNA reads TGTGCCAGCAGCGTTGTCCCCAGCGGGGAGACCCAGTACTTC. Translating gives CASSVVPSGETQYF. The chain links TRBV9 to TRBJ2-5; the D gene is possibly TRBD2 (6 bases). The CDR3 consists of 14 residues. Germline CDR1 and CDR2: SGDLS and YYNGEE. Trimming took off 2 bases at V and 5 bases at J, with 13 bases between the two ends.

This clonotype was seen once. The rearrangement uses TRBV2 and TRBJ1-1; no clear D gene. V was clipped by 6 bases and J by 8 bases, with 16 bases between them. The CDR3 sequence is 13 residues long. Looked up from germline, CDR1 is SNHLY and CDR2 is FYNNEI. This CDR3 is CASSPASRGEAFF. For the CDR3, the DNA is TGTGCCAGCAGCCCCGCCTCACGAGGAGAAGCTTTCTTT.

The CDR3 sequence: CAGGLAGAGTQYF. CDR3 coding DNA: TGTGCCGGGGGACTAGCGGGAGCAGGGACGCAGTATTTT. V is TRBV28 and J is TRBJ2-3; 14 bases are shared with TRBD2. Losses at the gene ends were 11 bases for V and 9 bases for J; bases not matched to a gene: 7. The germline CDR1 and CDR2 sequences are MDHEN and SYDVKM. CDR3 length: 13 residues.

In the case of this clonotype: A much more abundant neighbour one base away suggests this may be a read error. This sequence joins TRBV20-1 and TRBJ2-5; 8 bases agree with TRBD1. Germline V gene data show CDR1 as DFQATT and CDR2 as SNEGSKA (reference sequence). The CDR3 has 14 residues. The CDR3 is CNARGQGLRETQYF. The DNA for the CDR3 is TGCAATGCTAGAGGACAGGGTCTACGGGAGACCCAGTACTTC.

This clonotype was seen once. Possible read error: a much larger clone is one base away. The genes are TRBV6-2 or TRBV6-3 and TRBJ2-5; 12 bases fit TRBD2. CDR3 length: 16 residues. Per the germline V gene, CDR1 is MNHEY and CDR2 is SVGEGT. The CDR3: CANSYTSGRPQETQYF. In DNA form, the CDR3 reads TGTGCCAACAGTTACACTAGCGGGAGGCCACAAGAGACCCAGTACTTC.

This sequence joins TRBV2 and TRBJ1-2; D unresolved. CDR3 length: 11 amino acids. Germline V gene lookup returns CDR1 SNHLY and CDR2 FYNNEI. Trimming stripped 6 bases from V and 10 bases from J, with 12 bases between. The DNA of the CDR3 is TGTGCCAGCAGCCAGGAGATAGACTACACCTTC. This gives the protein CASSQEIDYTF.

The CDR3 DNA is TGTGCCATCAGTCCCGGACAGGGGGCATACTACGAGCAGTACTTC. It specifies CAISPGQGAYYEQYF. The V gene is TRBV10-3, the J gene TRBJ2-7; TRBD1 matches 11 bases. The CDR3 runs 15 residues. J was trimmed by 3 bases and V by 5 bases; bases with no gene match: 6. CDR1 and CDR2 (germline): ENHRY, SYGVKD.

This clonotype has at least ten counts. This chain connects TRBV5-1 to TRBJ1-1; D might be TRBD1 (5 bases). This CDR3 spans 15 amino acids. Germline V lookup: CDR1 SGHRS, CDR2 YFSETQ. V was clipped by 4 bases and J by 3 bases, with 16 bases between them. CDR3 amino acids: CASSANPTAYTEAFF. The DNA for the CDR3 is TGCGCCAGCAGCGCCAACCCGACAGCGTACACTGAAGCTTTCTTT.

The gene calls are TRBV28 and TRBJ2-1, with 8 bases matching TRBD1. Germline V gene data show CDR1 as MDHEN and CDR2 as SYDVKM. Trimming removed 3 bases from V and 4 bases from J; junction bases left unmatched: 5. The CDR3 sequence is 15 residues long. The CDR3 spells CASSFGQGIYNEQFF. CDR3 coding DNA: TGTGCCAGCAGTTTCGGACAGGGCATTTACAATGAGCAGTTCTTC.

Concerning this clonotype: Germline is not matched at one junction end, which may reflect a read error. The chain recombines TRBV12-3 or TRBV12-4 with TRBJ2-5; tentative D call: TRBD1 (6 bases). The CDR3 length is 14 residues. CDR3 residues: CASSDSGQEETQYF. The CDR3 DNA reads as TGCGCCAGCAGTGACTCGGGACAAGAAGAGACCCAGTACTTC.

This clonotype was observed many times. The chain combines TRBV28 with TRBJ1-5; D unclear. V lost 1 base and J 3 bases, leaving 10 bases between the germline ends. CDR3 length: 15 amino acids. Germline V gene lookup returns CDR1 MDHEN and CDR2 SYDVKM. The CDR3 is CASSLLRQNNQPQHF. The CDR3, as DNA: TGTGCCAGCAGTTTATTGCGACAAAACAATCAGCCCCAGCATTTT. The full variable domain, in which reference TRBV28 and TRBJ1-5 provide the parts outside the CDR3, is DVKVTQSSRYLVKRTGEKVFLECVQDMDHENMFWYRQDPGLGLRLIYFSYDVKMKEKGDIPEGYSVSREKKERFSLILESASTNQTSMYLCASSLLRQNNQPQHFGDGTRLSIL.

This clonotype was observed at least ten times. The chain is built from TRBV6-1 and TRBJ2-7; possibly TRBD2 for D (6 bases). With 3 bases removed from V and 5 bases from J, the gap between germline ends came to 23 bases. Looked up from germline, CDR1 is MNHNS and CDR2 is SASEGT. The CDR3 consists of 17 residues. CDR3: CASSEGPGWDFPHEQYF. Here the CDR3 DNA reads TGTGCCAGCAGTGAGGGCCCAGGTTGGGACTTCCCCCACGAGCAGTACTTC.

Here the CDR3 reads CASSLWLQETQYF. CDR3 nucleotides: TGCGCCAGCAGCTTGTGGCTACAAGAGACCCAGTACTTC. The J gene is TRBJ2-5, the V gene TRBV5-1; no clear D gene. Germline CDR1 and CDR2: SGHRS and YFSETQ. V lost 1 base and J lost 2, with 6 bases in between. The CDR3 extends over 13 amino acids.

The table lists this clonotype with many counts. The rearrangement uses TRBV28 and TRBJ2-7; D may match TRBD1 or TRBD2 (6 bases each). The CDR3 spans 14 residues. Trimming shortened V by 7 bases and J by 0 bases, and 13 bases separated the two germline ends. Germline V lookup: CDR1 MDHEN, CDR2 SYDVKM. DNA of the CDR3: TGTGCCAGCACCCCGACGGGGGCCTCCTACGAGCAGTACTTC. Amino acid sequence: CASTPTGASYEQYF.

The sample holds a few counts of this clonotype. V usage is TRBV19 and J usage is TRBJ2-7, with a tentative D call TRBD2 (6 bases). V lost 4 bases, J lost 4 bases, and 17 bases lay in between. The CDR3 extends over 15 amino acids. In germline, CDR1 is LNHDA, CDR2 SQIVND (reference sequence). CDR3 sequence: CASSTAWGRSYEQYF. The CDR3 nucleotides are TGTGCCAGTAGTACCGCCTGGGGGAGGTCTTACGAGCAGTACTTC.

This clonotype was picked up many times. The chain carries TRBV28 and TRBJ1-1; D is ambiguous. V lost 5 bases to trimming and J lost 5 bases, with 15 bases between them. The CDR3 has 14 residues. Germline CDR1 MDHEN, CDR2 SYDVKM. The CDR3 DNA follows: TGTGCCAGCAGTCTATCCCCTCGACAAACTGAAGCTTTCTTT. Translated: CASSLSPRQTEAFF.

About this clonotype: This may be a read error: a much more frequent sequence differs by one nucleotide. The CDR3 sequence is CASSPGTEAYEQYF. CDR3 sequence (DNA): TGTGCCAGCAGCCCCGGGACAGAAGCATACGAGCAGTACTTC. The V gene is TRBV5-6, the J gene TRBJ2-7, with 7 bases matching TRBD1. With 4 bases clipped from V and 4 bases from J, the junction kept 8 bases outside the gene matches. The germline CDR1 and CDR2 sequences are SGHDT and YYEEEE. The CDR3 loop spans 14 amino acids.

This clonotype was detected ten times or more. The chain is built from TRBV28 and TRBJ1-5; D may be TRBD1 (5 bases). The CDR3 spans 16 residues. From germline, CDR1 is MDHEN and CDR2 SYDVKM. Trimming cost V 6 bases and J 5 bases, with 20 bases left between them. The CDR3 coding sequence is TGTGCCAGCAGGCGATATCCAAGGGGAGGTGATCAGCCCCAGCATTTT. It codes for CASRRYPRGGDQPQHF.

The V and J genes are TRBV28 and TRBJ1-3; 7 bases agree with TRBD1. Germline V gene data show CDR1 as MDHEN and CDR2 as SYDVKM. V trimming: 3 bases; J trimming: 9 bases; junction bases outside the gene matches: 8. The CDR3 length is 14 residues. The CDR3 reads CASSFRGTGATIYF. The CDR3 coding sequence is TGTGCCAGCAGTTTCAGGGGGACTGGTGCCACCATATATTTT.

This clonotype showed up just a few times. The chain links TRBV6-1 to TRBJ2-2; D gene unclear. V dropped 6 bases and J dropped 1 base, with 9 bases sitting between them. The CDR3 consists of 14 residues. Germline CDR1 reads MNHNS; CDR2 reads SASEGT. CDR3 bases: TGTGCCAGCAGGTCGGGCCTGAACACCGGGGAGCTGTTTTTT. This encodes CASRSGLNTGELFF.

This clonotype was seen a few times. This chain joins TRBV3-1 and TRBJ1-1; the match to TRBD1 covers 8 bases. The CDR3 covers 15 residues. Germline V gene sequence: CDR1 LGHDT, CDR2 YNNKEL (reference sequence). V trimming: 5 bases; J trimming: 1 base; junction bases outside the gene matches: 6. The CDR3 spells CASSARQGSNTEAFF. As DNA, the CDR3 is TGTGCCAGCAGCGCCCGACAGGGGTCGAACACTGAAGCTTTCTTT. The full variable domain, with the rest looked up from reference TRBV3-1 and TRBJ1-1, is DTAVSQTPKYLVTQMGNDKSIKCEQNLGHDTMYWYKQDSKKFLKIMFSYNNKELIINETVPNRFSPKSPDKAHLNLHINSLELGDSAVYFCASSARQGSNTEAFFGQGTRLTVV.

The V gene is TRBV12-3 or TRBV12-4, the J gene TRBJ2-3; D is possibly TRBD1 (6 bases). This CDR3 is 14 amino acids long. The ends were cut back, 6 bases at V and 3 bases at J, with 13 bases in the middle. CDR3 DNA sequence: TGTGCCAGCAGGCCACAGGGTAGAACAGATACGCAGTATTTT. It yields the protein CASRPQGRTDTQYF.

The chain carries TRBV7-9 and TRBJ2-1, with a possible D match to TRBD2 (5 bases). Germline assignment: CDR1 SEHNR and CDR2 FQNEAQ (reference sequence). This CDR3 spans 12 amino acids. V was pared by 7 bases and J by 5 bases, with 9 bases between. CDR3 nucleotides: TGTGCCAGCACAGAGGGCGACAATGAGCAGTTCTTC. Translation: CASTEGDNEQFF.